The rows below give T cell receptor beta chains drawn from one sample of a study of T cell changes during pregnancy in multiple sclerosis. Repertoires were generated with immunoSEQ multiplex PCR, while TCRdb's copy carries only in-frame clones and drops some. The sample has about 110,000 clones; roughly 90% are singletons. The specimen comprised peripheral blood, sampled after pregnancy. These receptors were obtained from a female donor with multiple sclerosis, enrolled in a pregnancy study. CDR3s include the opening cysteine and the closing phenylalanine or tryptophan. A D gene is named only where the DNA matches it firmly. Size values are once, few and many counts, or a class for expanded clones, and some rows have none.

v_call: TRBV9
clone_size: NA
d_call: TRBD2
cdr3_length: 14
j_call: TRBJ2-1
cdr3_aa: CASSVGLAHNEQFF
cdr3_nt: TGTGCCAGCAGCGTGGGACTAGCGCACAATGAGCAGTTCTTC

v_call: TRBV19
clone_size: NA
d_call: NA
cdr3_length: 15
j_call: TRBJ2-5
cdr3_aa: CASSRADTRQETQYF
cdr3_nt: TGTGCCAGTAGTAGAGCTGACACCCGCCAAGAGACCCAGTACTTC

v_call: TRBV14
clone_size: NA
d_call: TRBD1
cdr3_length: 20
j_call: TRBJ1-5
cdr3_aa: CASSQRSDRGRLFMNQPQHF
cdr3_nt: TGTGCCAGCAGCCAAAGGTCGGACAGGGGGCGCCTATTTATGAATCAGCCCCAGCATTTT

v_call: TRBV27
clone_size: NA
d_call: NA
cdr3_length: 14
j_call: TRBJ2-7
cdr3_aa: CASSLSWADHEQYF
cdr3_nt: TGTGCCAGCAGTTTATCGTGGGCAGATCACGAGCAGTACTTC

v_call: TRBV9
clone_size: NA
d_call: TRBD1
cdr3_length: 14
j_call: TRBJ1-2
cdr3_aa: CASSEDRGYYGYTF
cdr3_nt: TGTGCCAGCAGCGAGGACAGGGGCTACTATGGCTACACCTTC

v_call: TRBV5-4
clone_size: once
d_call: NA
cdr3_length: 13
j_call: TRBJ2-7
cdr3_aa: CASSDPGTYEQYF
cdr3_nt: TGTGCCAGCAGCGATCCAGGAACCTACGAGCAGTACTTC

v_call: TRBV2
clone_size: NA
d_call: NA
cdr3_length: 14
j_call: TRBJ1-2
cdr3_aa: CASSEGRGYYGYTF
cdr3_nt: TGTGCCAGCAGTGAGGGTAGGGGTTATTATGGCTACACCTTC

v_call: TRBV28
clone_size: NA
d_call: NA
cdr3_length: 14
j_call: TRBJ2-7
cdr3_aa: CASNPRRRSYEQYF
cdr3_nt: TGTGCCAGCAACCCTCGGAGGCGTTCCTACGAGCAGTACTTC

v_call: TRBV7-9
clone_size: once
d_call: TRBD1
cdr3_length: 14
j_call: TRBJ1-1
cdr3_aa: CASSLETGGTEAFF
cdr3_nt: TGTGCCAGCAGCTTAGAGACAGGGGGCACTGAAGCTTTCTTT

v_call: TRBV5-6
clone_size: NA
d_call: NA
cdr3_length: 16
j_call: TRBJ2-1
cdr3_aa: CASSWEPASSYNEQFF
cdr3_nt: TGTGCCAGCAGCTGGGAGCCCGCAAGCTCCTACAATGAGCAGTTCTTC